The clone carrying this T cell receptor beta chain has ten or more counts. The antigen remains unidentified. Libraries of TCR beta came from quantitative 5'-RACE with molecular barcodes. TCRdb called the 5' RACE reads again in MiXCR, with one record for every CDR3 protein. The sample lists 200,000 to 250,000 distinct CDR3 sequences; under 12% were seen once. These data come from a study of CD8 T cells in ankylosing spondylitis. Findings and caveats of the study: According to the report, clones linked to the disease were significantly enriched in matched synovial fluid samples taken from ankylosing spondylitis patients. Disease-linked clones, CD8+, were relatively rare in peripheral blood. Ankylosing spondylitis blood appeared to be characterized by a TCR beta motif of roughly eight highly homologous variants.

This CDR3 comprises 15 residues. V trimming: 3 bases; J trimming: 7 bases; junction bases outside the gene matches: 9. The sequence came from a male donor with ankylosing spondylitis or in good health (not recorded which). Input material: blood, either unsorted or a sorted T cell fraction (not recorded which). The V call is TRBV12-3 or TRBV12-4, the J call TRBJ2-7; 10 nucleotides align to TRBD2. The DNA of the CDR3 is TGTGCCAGCAGTTTCCTCAGCGGGGGGGCGACTGAGCAGTACTTC. Translation gives CASSFLSGGATEQYF.